These T cell receptor beta chains were read from a single sample in a study of long-term antiretroviral therapy in people with HIV. Measured with immunoSEQ multiplex PCR; TCRdb has only the in-frame clones, and not every one. Found here are roughly 17,000 clones, around three quarters of them singletons; the top ten hold approximately 11%. Sample: unsorted PBMCs, taken 2.3 years after starting antiretroviral therapy. Receptors were obtained from a middle-aged woman with HIV. The CDR3 runs from the conserved cysteine through the conserved F or W. D genes are given only for firm matches. Expanded clones get a size class; other rows say once, few or many, or leave the size out.

clone_size: few
v_call: TRBV5-4
j_call: TRBJ1-3
cdr3_length: 14
d_call: TRBD1
cdr3_aa: CASSGTGAGNTIYF
cdr3_nt: TGTGCCAGCAGCGGGACAGGGGCTGGAAACACCATATATTTT

clone_size: -
v_call: TRBV27
j_call: TRBJ2-5
cdr3_length: 15
d_call: TRBD1
cdr3_aa: CASKVGQSEWETQYF
cdr3_nt: TGTGCCAGCAAGGTGGGACAGTCTGAGTGGGAGACCCAGTACTTC

clone_size: -
v_call: TRBV30
j_call: TRBJ1-5
cdr3_length: 16
d_call: -
cdr3_aa: CAWSVRRAGDNQPQHF
cdr3_nt: TGTGCCTGGAGTGTACGGCGGGCAGGGGACAATCAGCCCCAGCATTTT

clone_size: once
v_call: TRBV6-5
j_call: TRBJ2-2
cdr3_length: 15
d_call: TRBD2
cdr3_aa: CASNLLGGDTGELFF
cdr3_nt: TGTGCCAGCAACCTGTTGGGAGGGGACACCGGGGAGCTGTTTTTT

clone_size: -
v_call: TRBV28
j_call: TRBJ2-1
cdr3_length: 10
d_call: -
cdr3_aa: CASSDNEQFF
cdr3_nt: TGTGCCAGCAGCGACAATGAGCAGTTCTTC

clone_size: -
v_call: TRBV7-2
j_call: TRBJ1-1
cdr3_length: 15
d_call: -
cdr3_aa: CASRHYPDWGTEAFF
cdr3_nt: TGTGCCAGCCGGCACTATCCGGACTGGGGCACTGAAGCTTTCTTT

clone_size: few
v_call: TRBV30
j_call: TRBJ1-1
cdr3_length: 13
d_call: -
cdr3_aa: CAWSGRVDTEAFF
cdr3_nt: TGTGCCTGGAGTGGCAGGGTGGACACTGAAGCTTTCTTT

clone_size: -
v_call: TRBV30
j_call: TRBJ1-2
cdr3_length: 12
d_call: -
cdr3_aa: CAWSLAVGGYTF
cdr3_nt: TGTGCCTGGAGCCTCGCGGTGGGCGGCTACACCTTC

clone_size: once
v_call: TRBV30
j_call: TRBJ2-7
cdr3_length: 15
d_call: -
cdr3_aa: CAWSVRGISKYEQYF
cdr3_nt: TGTGCCTGGAGTGTTAGGGGGATTTCAAAATACGAGCAGTACTTC

clone_size: -
v_call: TRBV7-2
j_call: TRBJ2-1
cdr3_length: 15
d_call: TRBD2
cdr3_aa: CASSPRLAGANEQFF
cdr3_nt: TGTGCCAGCAGCCCTCGACTAGCGGGGGCCAATGAGCAGTTCTTC

clone_size: -
v_call: TRBV11-3
j_call: TRBJ1-2
cdr3_length: 13
d_call: -
cdr3_aa: CASSSRANYGYTF
cdr3_nt: TGTGCCAGCAGCTCCAGGGCTAACTATGGCTACACCTTC

clone_size: -
v_call: TRBV7-9
j_call: TRBJ1-4
cdr3_length: 14
d_call: -
cdr3_aa: CASSVPGGVGKTVF
cdr3_nt: TGTGCCAGCAGCGTTCCGGGGGGAGTGGGAAAAACTGTTTTT

clone_size: -
v_call: TRBV30
j_call: TRBJ1-2
cdr3_length: 11
d_call: -
cdr3_aa: CAWSRNYGYTF
cdr3_nt: TGTGCCTGGTCCAGGAACTATGGCTACACCTTC

clone_size: -
v_call: TRBV25-1
j_call: TRBJ1-2
cdr3_length: 14
d_call: -
cdr3_aa: CASSDLGLGYGYTF
cdr3_nt: TGTGCCAGCAGTGATCTGGGGTTGGGCTATGGCTACACCTTC

clone_size: -
v_call: TRBV30
j_call: TRBJ1-6
cdr3_length: 14
d_call: -
cdr3_aa: CAWRTGPHNSPLHF
cdr3_nt: TGTGCCTGGAGAACGGGACCGCATAATTCACCCCTCCACTTT

clone_size: -
v_call: TRBV4-1
j_call: TRBJ1-1
cdr3_length: 16
d_call: TRBD1
cdr3_aa: CASSQTTGRRNTEAFF
cdr3_nt: TGCGCCAGCAGCCAAACGACAGGGCGGCGGAACACTGAAGCTTTCTTT

clone_size: -
v_call: TRBV14
j_call: TRBJ1-6
cdr3_length: 14
d_call: TRBD1
cdr3_aa: CASSRTDRNSPLHF
cdr3_nt: TGTGCCAGCAGTCGGACGGACAGGAATTCACCCCTCCACTTT

clone_size: once
v_call: TRBV19
j_call: TRBJ2-3
cdr3_length: 17
d_call: -
cdr3_aa: CASSAASNRPSTDTQYF
cdr3_nt: TGTGCCAGTAGTGCCGCCAGCAACCGACCTAGCACAGATACGCAGTATTTT

clone_size: -
v_call: TRBV7-9
j_call: TRBJ1-1
cdr3_length: 15
d_call: -
cdr3_aa: CASSPPRDMNTEAFF
cdr3_nt: TGTGCCAGCAGCCCCCCGAGGGATATGAACACTGAAGCTTTCTTT

clone_size: -
v_call: TRBV7-6
j_call: TRBJ2-1
cdr3_length: 13
d_call: -
cdr3_aa: CASSLGTGTEQFF
cdr3_nt: TGTGCCAGCAGCTTAGGGACGGGCACTGAGCAGTTCTTC